What follows are 29 T cell receptor beta chains derived from one specimen sequenced in a study of blood T cell repertoires in COVID-19. Sequenced by immunoSEQ multiplex PCR; TCRdb stores in-frame clones only, minus some. The sample consists of some 250,000 clones, around 85% of them appearing once. Sequencing was performed on peripheral blood. Receptor source: a man aged 55 to 70 with acute or convalescent COVID-19.

This clone was detected a few times. V usage is TRBV11-1 and J usage is TRBJ2-7, with 7 positions matching TRBD2. The CDR3 has 16 amino acids. Looked up from germline, CDR1 is SGHAT and CDR2 is FQDESV (reference sequence). Germline trimming cut 5 bases from V and 2 bases from J; bases unmatched to any gene: 12. For the CDR3, the DNA is TGTGCCAGCAGCCCCTTAGCGGGCGGCCGAACCTACGAGCAGTACTTC. Translating it yields CASSPLAGGRTYEQYF.

The chain uses TRBV19 and TRBJ1-1; D is unclear. The CDR3 spans 12 residues. V gave up 7 bases and J gave up 1 base, with 7 bases separating them. In germline, CDR1 is LNHDA, CDR2 SQIVND (reference sequence). CDR3 bases: TGTGCCAGTAATCCAGGGAACACTGAAGCTTTCTTT. Translation: CASNPGNTEAFF. Based on the CDR3 plus reference TRBV19 and TRBJ1-1, the full variable domain is DGGITQSPKYLFRKEGQNVTLSCEQNLNHDAMYWYRQDPGQGLRLIYYSQIVNDFQKGDIAEGYSVSREKKESFPLTVTSAQKNPTAFYLCASNPGNTEAFFGQGTRLTVV.

The CDR3 protein is CASSDNSYGYTF. CDR3 DNA: TGTGCCAGCAGTGACAACAGCTATGGCTACACCTTC. The chain is built from TRBV6-1 and TRBJ1-2; D unresolved. Trimming cost V 3 bases and J 4 bases, with 6 bases left between them. CDR3 length: 12 residues. CDR1 and CDR2 (germline): MNHNS, SASEGT.

The chain has TRBV19 and TRBJ2-7; 8 nucleotides line up with TRBD2. There are 14 residues in the CDR3. J was trimmed by 4 bases and V by 5 bases; bases with no gene match: 7. Looked up from germline, CDR1 is LNHDA and CDR2 is SQIVND (reference sequence). CDR3 coding DNA: TGTGCCAGTAGTCCAACTAGCGGCAATTACGAGCAGTACTTC. Translation gives CASSPTSGNYEQYF.

V is TRBV30 and J is TRBJ2-7, with 8 positions matching TRBD2. CDR3 length: 14 amino acids. The V and J ends lost 0 bases and 3 bases, in that order; junction bases with no gene match: 4. The V gene's germline CDR1 is GTSNPN and CDR2 SVGIG (reference sequence). DNA for the CDR3: TGTGCCTGGAGTGTCGGGGGGGTGGGCTACGAGCAGTACTTC. As protein: CAWSVGGVGYEQYF.

The chain is built from TRBV29-1 and TRBJ1-5; TRBD1 is a possible D gene (6 bases). The V gene lost 4 bases and the J gene lost 6 bases, with 19 bases spanning the gap. CDR1 and CDR2 (germline): SQVTM, ANQGSEA. The CDR3 has 15 residues. CDR3 sequence (DNA): TGCAGCGTTGTAGTGCAACAGGGTGTGGGTCAGCCCCAGCATTTT. Translating gives CSVVVQQGVGQPQHF.

This clone has only one observation. CDR3 sequence: CASTQGSGALGGEQFF. CDR3 coding DNA: TGCGCCAGCACCCAGGGTAGCGGAGCGCTAGGCGGTGAGCAGTTCTTC. The rearrangement uses TRBV5-1 and TRBJ2-1; TRBD2 might be the D (6 bases). The CDR3 length is 16 residues. Germline CDR1 reads SGHRS; CDR2 reads YFSETQ. Trimming took 6 bases from V and 9 from J, leaving 25 bases between them.

The chain joins TRBV6-5 to TRBJ1-2, with 9 bases matching TRBD1. Germline V gene lookup returns CDR1 MNHEY and CDR2 SVGAGI. The CDR3 loop spans 15 amino acids. Unmatched junction bases numbered 7, after V lost 6 bases and J lost 2 bases. CDR3 protein: CASSRTGEGNYGYTF. The CDR3 region has the DNA TGTGCCAGCAGCCGGACAGGGGAGGGAAACTATGGCTACACCTTC.

Only one count was recorded for this clone. This rearrangement joins TRBV6-2 or TRBV6-3 to TRBJ1-3, with 7 bases that match TRBD1. Per the germline V gene, CDR1 is MNHEY and CDR2 is SVGEGT. V trimming: 5 bases; J trimming: 0 bases; junction bases outside the gene matches: 10. The CDR3 has 17 residues. CDR3 DNA sequence: TGTGCCAGCAGTGGACCGGGACAGTACTTCTCTGGAAACACCATATATTTT. Translated: CASSGPGQYFSGNTIYF.

The chain recombines TRBV29-1 with TRBJ2-1, with 13 bases aligning to TRBD2. The CDR3 runs to 14 residues. Per the germline V gene, CDR1 is SQVTM and CDR2 is ANQGSEA. V was clipped by 6 bases and J by 3 bases; unmatched bases: 2. For the CDR3, the DNA is TGCAGCGTCAGACTAGCGGGAGGCTACAATGAGCAGTTCTTC. Encoded protein: CSVRLAGGYNEQFF.

Here the CDR3 reads CASSPRDTEAFF. The CDR3 bases are TGTGCCAGCAGCCCGAGGGACACTGAAGCTTTCTTT. The rearrangement uses TRBV11-1 and TRBJ1-1; the D is unclear. This CDR3 contains 12 residues. V was pared by 5 bases and J by 3 bases, with 7 bases between. The germline V gene has CDR1 SGHAT and CDR2 FQDESV (reference sequence).

V usage is TRBV27 and J usage is TRBJ1-1; TRBD1 matches 7 bases. The CDR3 runs to 14 residues. The junction had 5 bases not matched to a gene; V was cut back by 2 bases and J by 5 bases. The V gene's germline CDR1 is MNHEY and CDR2 SMNVEV (reference sequence). The CDR3 sequence is CASSLVDRVTEAFF. As DNA, the CDR3 is TGTGCCAGCAGTTTAGTAGACAGGGTAACTGAAGCTTTCTTT.

The CDR3 nucleotides are TGCGCCAGCAGCCAACCAGGACTAGTTGGGTACAATGAGCAGTTCTTC. This translates into CASSQPGLVGYNEQFF. This chain uses TRBV4-1 with TRBJ2-1, with 7 bases matching TRBD2. Looked up from germline, CDR1 is MGHRA and CDR2 is YSYEKL. The CDR3 consists of 16 residues. With V trimmed by 2 bases and J by 4 bases, 8 bases remained unmatched.

For the CDR3, the DNA is TGTGCCAGCAGCCTCCGGGACTACGCCTTAAATGAGCAGTTCTTC. The encoded protein is CASSLRDYALNEQFF. This rearrangement joins TRBV2 to TRBJ2-1, with 7 nucleotides matching TRBD2. V lost 6 bases to trimming and J lost 7 bases; unmatched junction nucleotides: 12. This CDR3 has 15 amino acids. From germline, CDR1 is SNHLY and CDR2 FYNNEI.

This chain joins TRBV18 and TRBJ2-7, with TRBD2 as a possible D gene (5 bases). This CDR3 contains 14 residues. The germline V gene encodes CDR1 KGHSH and CDR2 LQKENI. Trimming cost V 4 bases and J 1 base, with 11 bases left between them. The CDR3 sequence: CASSQSGGSYEQYF. In DNA, the CDR3 is TGTGCCAGCTCACAGAGCGGCGGTTCCTACGAGCAGTACTTC.

CDR3 in DNA: TGTGCCAGCAGCCCGTGGGGGGAGTCTAACTATGGCTACACCTTC. Translation gives CASSPWGESNYGYTF. The J gene is TRBJ1-2, the V gene TRBV3-1 (or the pseudogene TRBV3-2), with D perhaps matching TRBD1 (5 bases). The germline V and J ends were trimmed by 4 bases and 0 bases, with 12 bases remaining between them. This CDR3 region has 15 residues. Germline CDR1 and CDR2: LGHDT and YNNKEL (reference sequence).

This chain joins TRBV6-5 and TRBJ1-4, with 10 bases that match TRBD1. CDR3 length: 15 residues. V dropped 6 bases and J dropped 6; count of bases not matched to a gene: 7. The germline V gene encodes CDR1 MNHEY and CDR2 SVGAGI. This chain's CDR3 is CASRTTGGADEKLFF. The DNA for the CDR3 is TGTGCCAGCAGGACGACAGGGGGCGCAGATGAAAAACTGTTTTTT.

The chain couples TRBV2 to TRBJ2-1; 10 bases match TRBD2. V dropped 5 bases and J dropped 9; count of bases not matched to a gene: 10. The CDR3 loop spans 15 amino acids. The V gene's germline CDR1 is SNHLY and CDR2 FYNNEI. The CDR3 DNA sequence: TGTGCCAGCAGTAAATTAGCGGGAGGTGCAGGTGAGCAGTTCTTC. This translates into CASSKLAGGAGEQFF.

The chain employs TRBV12-5 and TRBJ2-1; 9 bases are shared with TRBD2. V dropped 1 base and J dropped 5; count of bases not matched to a gene: 6. Germline V CDR1 and CDR2: LGHNT, FRNRAP. The CDR3 totals 16 residues. CDR3 region: CASGLALAGMNNEQFF. CDR3 in DNA: TGTGCTAGTGGTTTGGCCCTAGCGGGAATGAACAATGAGCAGTTCTTC.

The rearrangement uses TRBV24-1 and TRBJ2-1; D might be TRBD2 (5 bases). V was cut by 5 bases and J by 0 bases, with 16 bases left in between. CDR1 is KGHDR and CDR2 is SFDVKD in the germline V gene. There are 17 residues in the CDR3. CDR3 in amino acids: CATSVLRERDSYNEQFF. The DNA for the CDR3 is TGTGCCACCAGTGTCCTAAGGGAGCGCGACTCCTACAATGAGCAGTTCTTC.

J is TRBJ1-3 and V is TRBV5-1; TRBD1 is a possible D gene (6 bases). The germline V and J ends were trimmed by 0 bases and 1 base, with 17 bases remaining between them. Germline values: CDR1 SGHRS, CDR2 YFSETQ. CDR3 size: 18 residues. This CDR3 reads CASSLGDTLGLSGNTIYF. In DNA form, the CDR3 reads TGCGCCAGCAGCTTGGGGGACACCCTAGGTCTTTCTGGAAACACCATATATTTT.

This chain joins TRBV30 and TRBJ1-4; 7 positions match TRBD1. This CDR3 is built from 13 residues. Looked up from germline, CDR1 is GTSNPN and CDR2 is SVGIG (reference sequence). The V and J ends lost 4 bases and 7 bases, in that order; junction bases with no gene match: 6. CDR3 nucleotide sequence: TGTGCCTGGAACAGGGGTGTAATTGAAAAACTGTTTTTT. Protein product: CAWNRGVIEKLFF.

The J gene is TRBJ2-7, the V gene TRBV11-3, with no clear D. CDR1 and CDR2 (germline): SGHNT, YENEEA. The germline V and J ends were trimmed by 0 bases and 7 bases, with 13 bases remaining between them. CDR3 length: 14 residues. The CDR3 spells CASSLEGSRSEQYF. The CDR3 DNA reads TGTGCCAGCAGCTTAGAAGGCAGTAGGAGTGAGCAGTACTTC.

The rearrangement joins TRBV12-3 or TRBV12-4 to TRBJ2-2; D is unresolved. The germline V and J ends were trimmed by 5 bases and 8 bases, with 6 bases remaining between them. This CDR3 is 11 amino acids long. DNA of the CDR3: TGTGCCAGCAGTGCCGGTGGGGAGCTGTTTTTT. It encodes CASSAGGELFF.

V gene TRBV28 combines with J gene TRBJ2-7; D is undetermined. The CDR3 is 15 amino acids. Germline assignment: CDR1 MDHEN and CDR2 SYDVKM. V shed 3 bases and J shed 2 bases, with 14 bases lying between them. CDR3 coding DNA: TGTGCCAGCAGTTTTGAGACAAATGATCCCTACGAGCAGTACTTC. Encoded protein: CASSFETNDPYEQYF.

This sequence joins TRBV6-2 or TRBV6-3 and TRBJ1-5; D unresolved. The CDR3 runs to 16 residues. Trimming shortened V by 6 bases and J by 0 bases, and 15 bases separated the two germline ends. The germline V gene encodes CDR1 MNHEY and CDR2 SVGEGT. CDR3 in amino acids: CASSLTNLNSNQPQHF. The CDR3 DNA reads TGTGCCAGCAGCCTTACCAACTTAAATAGCAATCAGCCCCAGCATTTT.

This chain uses TRBV15 with TRBJ2-1; 10 positions match TRBD1. This CDR3 is 15 amino acids long. CDR1 LNHNV and CDR2 YYDKDF come from the germline V gene (reference sequence). With 3 bases clipped from V and 3 bases from J, the junction kept 2 bases outside the gene matches. CDR3 in amino acids: CATSRDRGVYNEQFF. As DNA, the CDR3 is TGTGCCACCAGCAGGGACAGGGGGGTCTACAATGAGCAGTTCTTC.

The rearrangement joins TRBV30 to TRBJ1-2; maybe TRBD1 (5 bases). The CDR3 totals 10 residues. Trimming cost V 6 bases and J 7 bases, with 9 bases left between them. Germline V gene lookup returns CDR1 GTSNPN and CDR2 SVGIG (reference sequence). The DNA for the CDR3 is TGTGCCTGTTATAGGGGTGGCTACACCTTC. Translated: CACYRGGYTF.

The CDR3 spells CASSSPGGEEVYGYTF. The CDR3, as DNA: TGTGCCAGCAGCTCGCCGGGAGGGGAGGAAGTCTATGGCTACACCTTC. The rearrangement links TRBV7-9 to TRBJ1-2; the D gene is possibly TRBD1 (5 bases). The CDR3 has 16 residues. Germline V lookup: CDR1 SEHNR, CDR2 FQNEAQ (reference sequence). Trimming cost V 4 bases and J 4 bases, with 19 bases left between them. Variable domain in full (rest from reference TRBV7-9 and TRBJ1-2): DTGVSQNPRHKITKRGQNVTFRCDPISEHNRLYWYRQTLGQGPEFLTYFQNEAQLEKSRLLSDRFSAERPKGSFSTLEIQRTEQGDSAMYLCASSSPGGEEVYGYTFGSGTRLTVV.